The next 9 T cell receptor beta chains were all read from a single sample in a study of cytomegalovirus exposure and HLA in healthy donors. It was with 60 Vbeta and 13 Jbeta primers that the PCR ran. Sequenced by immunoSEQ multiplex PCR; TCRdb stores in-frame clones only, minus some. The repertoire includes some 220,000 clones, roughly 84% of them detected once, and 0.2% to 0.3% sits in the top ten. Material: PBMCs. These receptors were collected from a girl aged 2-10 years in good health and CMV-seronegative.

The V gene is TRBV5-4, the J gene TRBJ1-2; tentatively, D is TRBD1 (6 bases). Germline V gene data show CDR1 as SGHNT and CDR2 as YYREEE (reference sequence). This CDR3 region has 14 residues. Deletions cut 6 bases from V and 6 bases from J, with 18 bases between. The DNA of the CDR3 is TGTGCCAGCATACCACCTGAACAGGGTCATGGCTACACCTTC. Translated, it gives CASIPPEQGHGYTF.

The CDR3 reads CASSLLGSNQPQHF. The CDR3 nucleotides read TGTGCCAGTAGCCTACTCGGTAGCAATCAGCCCCAGCATTTT. The gene calls are TRBV19 and TRBJ1-5; D not resolved. Trimming shortened V by 6 bases and J by 0 bases, and 9 bases separated the two germline ends. This CDR3 has 14 amino acids. The V gene's germline CDR1 is LNHDA and CDR2 SQIVND (reference sequence).

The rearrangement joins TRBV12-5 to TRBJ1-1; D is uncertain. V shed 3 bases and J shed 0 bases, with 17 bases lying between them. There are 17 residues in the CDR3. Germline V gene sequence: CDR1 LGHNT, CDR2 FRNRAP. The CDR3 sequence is CASGFQGGVTVNTEAFF. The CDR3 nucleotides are TGTGCTAGTGGTTTCCAAGGCGGGGTAACGGTGAACACTGAAGCTTTCTTT.

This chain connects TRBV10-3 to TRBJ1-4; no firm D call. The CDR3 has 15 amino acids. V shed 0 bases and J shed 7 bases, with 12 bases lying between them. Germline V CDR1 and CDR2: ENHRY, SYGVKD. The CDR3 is CAISESKGEGEKLFF. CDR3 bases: TGTGCCATCAGTGAGTCGAAGGGTGAGGGTGAAAAACTGTTTTTT.

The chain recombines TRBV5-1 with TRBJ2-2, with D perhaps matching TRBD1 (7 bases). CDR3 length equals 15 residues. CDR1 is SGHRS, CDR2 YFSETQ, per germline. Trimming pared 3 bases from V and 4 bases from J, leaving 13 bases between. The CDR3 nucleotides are TGCGCCAGCAGCTCCAGGGGGGCCACCACCGGGGAGCTGTTTTTT. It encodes CASSSRGATTGELFF.

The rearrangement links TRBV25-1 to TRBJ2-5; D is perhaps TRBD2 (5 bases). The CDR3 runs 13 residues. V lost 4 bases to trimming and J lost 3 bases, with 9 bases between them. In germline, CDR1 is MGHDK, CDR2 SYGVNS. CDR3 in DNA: TGTGCCAGCAGTGCTCACGGGGAAGAGACCCAGTACTTC. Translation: CASSAHGEETQYF.

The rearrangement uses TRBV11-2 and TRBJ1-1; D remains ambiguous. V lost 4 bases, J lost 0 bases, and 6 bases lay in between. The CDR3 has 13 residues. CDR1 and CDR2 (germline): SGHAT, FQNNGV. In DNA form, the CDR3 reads TGTGCCAGCAGCTCTAAATTGAACACTGAAGCTTTCTTT. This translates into CASSSKLNTEAFF. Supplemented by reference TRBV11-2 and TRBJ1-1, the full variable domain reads EAGVAQSPRYKIIEKRQSVAFWCNPISGHATLYWYQQILGQGPKLLIQFQNNGVVDDSQLPKDRFSAERLKGVDSTLKIQPAKLEDSAVYLCASSSKLNTEAFFGQGTRLTVV.

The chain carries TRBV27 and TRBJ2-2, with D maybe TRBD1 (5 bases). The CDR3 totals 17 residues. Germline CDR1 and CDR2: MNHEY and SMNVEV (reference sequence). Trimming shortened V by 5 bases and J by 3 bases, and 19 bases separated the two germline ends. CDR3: CASSHRVMNRYTGELFF. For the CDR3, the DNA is TGTGCCAGCAGTCACCGAGTAATGAACAGGTACACCGGGGAGCTGTTTTTT.

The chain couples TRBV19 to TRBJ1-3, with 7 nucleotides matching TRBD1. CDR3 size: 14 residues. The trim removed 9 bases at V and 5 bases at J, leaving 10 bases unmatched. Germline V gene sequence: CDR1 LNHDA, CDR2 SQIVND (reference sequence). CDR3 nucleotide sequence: TGTGCCAGCGCCCACAGGGGTCTGAGAAACACCATATATTTT. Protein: CASAHRGLRNTIYF.